The entry that follows covers one T cell receptor beta chain sequence. This sample is drawn from a study of early T cells in non-severe SARS-CoV-2 infection. Overall study context: Bulk RNA taken from unsorted whole blood was sequenced, leaving chains unpaired.

Trimming stripped 6 bases from V and 2 bases from J, with 14 bases between. The germline CDR1 and CDR2 sequences are SGHTA and FQGNSA. This CDR3 is built from 15 residues. Unique molecular identifiers were attached to individual cDNA molecules. TCRdb re-called the 5' RACE reads through MiXCR, storing one row per CDR3 protein. The sample has about 32,000 distinct CDR3 sequences; around 4% are singletons. V is TRBV7-2 and J is TRBJ1-3, with D possibly TRBD1 on 6 matching bases. The TCR originated in an adult who was a healthcare worker with PCR-confirmed SARS-CoV-2 infection or an uninfected control (not recorded which). Sequencing input: whole blood. This CDR3 is CASSITGLPGNTIYF. The CDR3 coding sequence is TGTGCCAGCAGTATAACAGGGTTACCTGGAAACACCATATATTTT. The variable domain in full, completed from reference TRBV7-2 and TRBJ1-3, reads GAGVSQSPSNKVTEKGKDVELRCDPISGHTALYWYRQSLGQGLEFLIYFQGNSAPDKSGLPSDRFSAERTGGSVSTLTIQRTQQEDSAVYLCASSITGLPGNTIYFGEGSWLTVV.